Here is one T cell receptor beta chain with its context. Data came from immunoSEQ multiplex PCR; TCRdb stores just in-frame clones and leaves some out. The sample holds some 500,000 clones, around nine tenths seen once. This entry comes from a study of blood T cell repertoires in COVID-19. The overall study: T cells, B-cell-depleted T cells, or PBMCs provided the cDNA or gDNA that served as material.

V was clipped by 5 bases and J by 8 bases; unmatched bases: 16. Germline CDR1 and CDR2: SGHAT and FQNNGV. This CDR3 is built from 17 residues. The Seattle patients joined while their infection was active and were tracked longitudinally afterward. The sample consisted of peripheral blood. The TCR was taken from a woman aged 50 to 65 with COVID-19, enrolled during active disease. V gene TRBV11-2 combines with J gene TRBJ2-1; 9 nucleotides line up with TRBD2. The CDR3 DNA reads TGTGCCAGCAGCCAAGGGACTAGCATTTCCGGAGGGGATGAGCAGTTCTTC. Residues: CASSQGTSISGGDEQFF.